A single sample is the source of the 8 T cell receptor beta chains below, sequenced in a study of somatic mutations in cytotoxic T cells in rheumatoid arthritis. Sequencing used immunoSEQ multiplex PCR; TCRdb keeps in-frame clones, though not all of them. The table shows 15,000 to 20,000 clones, with about 74% occurring only once. Sequenced: CD8+ T cells sorted from blood. These receptor sequences come from an adult with rheumatoid arthritis.

The chain recombines TRBV5-1 with TRBJ1-2, with unresolved D. The CDR3 runs 14 residues. Trimming shortened V by 7 bases and J by 0 bases, and 13 bases separated the two germline ends. The V gene's germline CDR1 is SGHRS and CDR2 YFSETQ. Here the CDR3 reads CASGEAGSNYGYTF. The CDR3 DNA reads TGCGCCAGCGGAGAGGCAGGTTCTAACTATGGCTACACCTTC.

The chain carries TRBV4-2 and TRBJ2-3; 8 positions agree with TRBD2. Germline V gene sequence: CDR1 LGHNA, CDR2 YNFKEQ. Trimming took 0 bases from V and 2 from J; bases not matched to a gene: 4. This CDR3 spans 16 amino acids. The CDR3 protein is CASSQDPGGYTDTQYF. CDR3 in DNA: TGTGCCAGCAGCCAAGATCCGGGGGGGTACACAGATACGCAGTATTTT.

V gene TRBV11-2 combines with J gene TRBJ1-6, with D hard to call. The germline V gene encodes CDR1 SGHAT and CDR2 FQNNGV. CDR3 size: 13 residues. Trimming cost V 1 base and J 14 bases, with 12 bases left between them. Here the CDR3 reads CASSLGPRPSLHF. CDR3 sequence (DNA): TGTGCCAGCAGCTTAGGACCGCGACCGTCCCTCCACTTT.

In DNA, the CDR3 is TGCGCCAGCAGGGAGGGGGGGGCGCCCCGGAATGAGCAGTTCTTC. Translated, it gives CASREGGAPRNEQFF. The rearrangement joins TRBV5-1 to TRBJ2-1; D may be TRBD2 (7 bases). V lost 5 bases and J lost 7, with 19 bases in between. The CDR3 length is 15 residues. Germline V gene lookup returns CDR1 SGHRS and CDR2 YFSETQ.

This clone came up a few times. V and J are TRBV7-9 and TRBJ2-1; D call uncertain. Deletions cut 2 bases from V and 10 bases from J, with 6 bases between. This CDR3 comprises 11 residues. Germline-derived CDR1 and CDR2 are SEHNR and FQNEAQ (reference sequence). CDR3 region: CASSLPPEQFF. The CDR3, as DNA: TGTGCCAGCAGCTTACCTCCCGAGCAGTTCTTC. The full variable domain, completed using reference TRBV7-9 and TRBJ2-1, is DTGVSQNPRHKITKRGQNVTFRCDPISEHNRLYWYRQTLGQGPEFLTYFQNEAQLEKSRLLSDRFSAERPKGSFSTLEIQRTEQGDSAMYLCASSLPPEQFFGPGTRLTVL.

The rearrangement links TRBV29-1 to TRBJ2-5; D possibly corresponds to TRBD1 (6 bases). The germline gives CDR1 SQVTM, CDR2 ANQGSEA. Trimming cost V 6 bases and J 2 bases, with 10 bases left between them. This CDR3 comprises 12 residues. The CDR3 sequence: CSVMDRQETQYF. The CDR3 nucleotides read TGCAGCGTCATGGACAGACAAGAGACCCAGTACTTC.

This chain joins TRBV7-6 and TRBJ2-5, with unresolved D. This CDR3 comprises 15 residues. V lost 0 bases and J lost 5, with 13 bases in between. In germline, CDR1 is SGHVS, CDR2 FNYEAQ. The CDR3 is CASSLAIGSGETQYF. In DNA form, the CDR3 reads TGTGCCAGCAGCTTAGCTATAGGGTCTGGGGAGACCCAGTACTTC.

The chain recombines TRBV7-6 with TRBJ2-3; D not resolved. Germline values: CDR1 SGHVS, CDR2 FNYEAQ. The V and J ends lost 2 bases and 10 bases respectively, with 10 bases between them. The length of the CDR3 is 12 residues. The CDR3 protein is CASSLLGLSQYF. As DNA, the CDR3 is TGTGCCAGCAGCTTATTGGGCTTATCGCAGTATTTT. The whole variable domain, filled in from reference TRBV7-6 and TRBJ2-3, reads GAGVSQSPRYKVTKRGQDVALRCDPISGHVSLYWYRQALGQGPEFLTYFNYEAQQDKSGLPNDRFSAERPEGSISTLTIQRTEQRDSAMYRCASSLLGLSQYFGPGTRLTVL.